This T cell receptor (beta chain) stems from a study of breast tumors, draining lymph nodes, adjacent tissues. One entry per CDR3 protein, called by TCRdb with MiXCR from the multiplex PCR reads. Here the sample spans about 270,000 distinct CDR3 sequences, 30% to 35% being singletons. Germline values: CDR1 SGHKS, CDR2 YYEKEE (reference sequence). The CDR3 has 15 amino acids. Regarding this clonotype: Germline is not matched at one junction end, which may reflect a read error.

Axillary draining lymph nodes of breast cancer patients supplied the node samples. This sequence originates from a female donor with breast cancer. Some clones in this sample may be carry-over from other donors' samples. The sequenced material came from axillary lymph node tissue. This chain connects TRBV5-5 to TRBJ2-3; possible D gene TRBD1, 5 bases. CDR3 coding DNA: TGTGCCAGCAGCCCACAGGCGGCTGGCACAGGTACGCAGTATTTT. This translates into CASSPQAAGTGTQYF.